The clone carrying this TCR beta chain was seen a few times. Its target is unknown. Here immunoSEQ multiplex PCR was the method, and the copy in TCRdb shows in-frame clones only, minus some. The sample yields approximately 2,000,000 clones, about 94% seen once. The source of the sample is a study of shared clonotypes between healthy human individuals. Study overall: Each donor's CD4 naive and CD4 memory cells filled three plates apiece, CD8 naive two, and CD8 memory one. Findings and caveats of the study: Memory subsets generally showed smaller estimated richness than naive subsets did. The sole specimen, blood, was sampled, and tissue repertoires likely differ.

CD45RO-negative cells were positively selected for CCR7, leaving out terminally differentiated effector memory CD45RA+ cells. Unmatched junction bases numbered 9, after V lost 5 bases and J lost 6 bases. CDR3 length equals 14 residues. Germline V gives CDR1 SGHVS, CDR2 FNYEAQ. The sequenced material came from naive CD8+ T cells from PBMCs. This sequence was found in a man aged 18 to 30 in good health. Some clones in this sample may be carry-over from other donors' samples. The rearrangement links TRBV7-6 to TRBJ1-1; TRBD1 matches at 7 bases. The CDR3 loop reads CASSLRGNPAEAFF. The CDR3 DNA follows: TGTGCCAGCAGCCTCAGGGGGAATCCAGCTGAAGCTTTCTTT. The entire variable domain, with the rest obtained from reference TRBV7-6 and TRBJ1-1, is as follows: GAGVSQSPRYKVTKRGQDVALRCDPISGHVSLYWYRQALGQGPEFLTYFNYEAQQDKSGLPNDRFSAERPEGSISTLTIQRTEQRDSAMYRCASSLRGNPAEAFFGQGTRLTVV.